The 32 T cell receptor beta chains below come from one sample, sequenced in a study of CD8+ T cells in alopecia areata. Extraction and reverse transcription of RNA yielded cDNA as the sequencing template. Sequencing was performed with immunoSEQ multiplex PCR; in TCRdb, only in-frame clones are kept and a portion is missing. Among 150,000 to 250,000 clones, over 45% were seen once, and the ten largest hold roughly 5%. The treatment: oral pan-JAK inhibitor, 5-10 mg twice daily. The starting material was CD4+ T cells sorted from blood, obtained at week 24, from a patient treated with tofacitinib. These receptors all stem from a human donor with alopecia areata.

This clone came up once. The chain links TRBV18 to TRBJ2-7; 7 bases map to TRBD2. This CDR3 is 13 amino acids long. The V gene's germline CDR1 is KGHSH and CDR2 LQKENI. Unmatched junction bases numbered 0, after V lost 4 bases and J lost 0 bases. Written as DNA, the CDR3 is TGTGCCAGCTCACGCGGGAGCTCCTACGAGCAGTACTTC. This sequence encodes CASSRGSSYEQYF.

Regarding this clone: Other DNA sequences in the same sample also yield this CDR3. The chain is built from TRBV15 and TRBJ1-5, with D unclear. Trimming cost V 0 bases and J 0 bases, with 6 bases left between them. Germline V gives CDR1 LNHNV, CDR2 YYDKDF (reference sequence). This CDR3 is built from 15 residues. Here the CDR3 reads CATSRDRISNQPQHF. The CDR3 bases are TGTGCCACCAGCAGAGATAGAATTAGCAATCAGCCCCAGCATTTT.

This clone has just a few counts. This sequence joins TRBV18 and TRBJ2-1, with D possibly TRBD1 on 5 matching bases. The V gene lost 4 bases and the J gene lost 8 bases, with 12 bases spanning the gap. Germline V gives CDR1 KGHSH, CDR2 LQKENI. CDR3 length: 13 residues. The CDR3 sequence is CASSRTGRDEQFF. As DNA, the CDR3 is TGTGCCAGCTCACGAACAGGCAGGGATGAGCAGTTCTTC.

The chain links TRBV5-6 to TRBJ1-6; D call uncertain. The CDR3 runs 17 residues. The V gene lost 7 bases and the J gene lost 0 bases, with 17 bases spanning the gap. Germline loops: CDR1 SGHDT, CDR2 YYEEEE. CDR3 DNA sequence: TGTGCCAGCTATACCCGGGAGGGAAGCTCCTATAATTCACCCCTCCACTTT. This sequence encodes CASYTREGSSYNSPLHF.

V gene TRBV29-1 combines with J gene TRBJ1-5; 10 bases map to TRBD1. The V gene's germline CDR1 is SQVTM and CDR2 ANQGSEA. The CDR3 is made up of 16 amino acids. Trimming took 5 bases from V and 1 from J; bases not matched to a gene: 8. The chain's CDR3 is CSVPRDRGSSNQPQHF. For the CDR3, the DNA is TGCAGCGTTCCCCGGGACAGGGGTTCGAGCAATCAGCCCCAGCATTTT.

Comment on this clone: The sample holds other DNA sequences that translate to the same CDR3. V usage is TRBV10-3 and J usage is TRBJ2-1; D remains ambiguous. The CDR3 runs to 13 residues. Germline V gene lookup returns CDR1 ENHRY and CDR2 SYGVKD. V lost 0 bases to trimming and J lost 5 bases, with 5 bases between them. The CDR3 spells CAISESRDNEQFF. For the CDR3, the DNA is TGTGCCATCAGTGAGTCAAGGGACAATGAGCAGTTCTTC.

The chain employs TRBV7-9 and TRBJ2-7, with 8 bases lining up with TRBD1. This CDR3 has 14 residues. CDR1 and CDR2 (germline): SEHNR, FQNEAQ (reference sequence). V trimming: 2 bases; J trimming: 5 bases; junction bases outside the gene matches: 5. In DNA, the CDR3 is TGTGCCAGCAGCTTAAGGGACAGGCTTCACGAGCAGTACTTC. Protein product: CASSLRDRLHEQYF.

The chain combines TRBV5-1 with TRBJ2-3; 9 positions match TRBD2. This CDR3 spans 16 amino acids. V shed 2 bases, J shed 0 bases, and the junction held 4 bases outside the gene matches. Germline V gives CDR1 SGHRS, CDR2 YFSETQ. CDR3 in amino acids: CASSFLAGPSTDTQYF. The CDR3 nucleotides read TGCGCCAGCAGCTTCCTAGCGGGACCAAGCACAGATACGCAGTATTTT.

The chain joins TRBV2 to TRBJ2-2; D is unclear. Trimming shortened V by 5 bases and J by 13 bases, and 11 bases separated the two germline ends. Germline assignment: CDR1 SNHLY and CDR2 FYNNEI. This CDR3 is built from 11 residues. Here the CDR3 reads CASSITIGLFF. The CDR3 coding sequence is TGTGCCAGCAGTATTACCATCGGGCTGTTTTTT. The variable domain in full, with the rest retrieved from reference TRBV2 and TRBJ2-2, is EPEVTQTPSHQVTQMGQEVILRCVPISNHLYFYWYRQILGQKVEFLVSFYNNEISEKSEIFDDQFSVERPDGSNFTLKIRSTKLEDSAMYFCASSITIGLFFGEGSRLTVL.

Details on this clone: This sample includes further DNA sequences coding for the same CDR3. The genes are TRBV29-1 and TRBJ1-5; TRBD1 might be the D (5 bases). This CDR3 comprises 13 residues. The V end was cut by 1 base, the J end by 4 bases, with 8 bases between. Germline V lookup: CDR1 SQVTM, CDR2 ANQGSEA. CDR3 in DNA: TGCAGCGTTGAAGGGCAGGGAAATCAGCCCCAGCATTTT. Its translation: CSVEGQGNQPQHF.

This clone was detected once. The V and J genes are TRBV18 and TRBJ2-7; no clear D gene. In germline, CDR1 is KGHSH, CDR2 LQKENI. There are 14 residues in the CDR3. The V gene lost 6 bases and the J gene lost 3 bases, with 15 bases spanning the gap. CDR3 sequence (DNA): TGTGCCAGCTCCTTTAATCCGGTCGGCTACGAGCAGTACTTC. It is translated as CASSFNPVGYEQYF. Combining the CDR3 with reference TRBV18 and TRBJ2-7 gives the whole variable domain NAGVMQNPRHLVRRRGQEARLRCSPMKGHSHVYWYRQLPEEGLKFMVYLQKENIIDESGMPKERFSAEFPKEGPSILRIQQVVRGDSAAYFCASSFNPVGYEQYFGPGTRLTVT.

The CDR3 reads CASSSRRETDWYF. The CDR3 DNA reads as TGTGCCAGCAGTTCTCGACGAGAAACGGATTGGTACTTC. The chain is built from TRBV28 and TRBJ2-7; D not certain. Germline V gene lookup returns CDR1 MDHEN and CDR2 SYDVKM. CDR3 size: 13 residues. Deletions cut 4 bases from V and 12 bases from J, with 19 bases between.

This clone has a handful of counts. This chain connects TRBV5-1 to TRBJ2-7; TRBD1 matches at 7 bases. The V gene's germline CDR1 is SGHRS and CDR2 YFSETQ. The CDR3 has 14 residues. The V segment lost 2 bases and the J segment 2 bases; nucleotides outside the gene matches: 4. CDR3 residues: CASSLSTGPYEQYF. The CDR3 DNA reads TGCGCCAGCAGCTTATCGACAGGGCCCTACGAGCAGTACTTC.

The rearrangement joins TRBV6-1 to TRBJ1-1; no clear D. There are 14 residues in the CDR3. V shed 5 bases and J shed 4 bases, with 14 bases lying between them. The germline CDR1 and CDR2 sequences are MNHNS and SASEGT. CDR3 nucleotide sequence: TGTGCCAGCAGTTTACGTATGGAGGGCACTGAAGCTTTCTTT. It encodes CASSLRMEGTEAFF.

The CDR3 region has the DNA TGTGCCAGCAGCTTAGCGACTAGCGGAAGCTACGAGCAGTACTTC. Its protein is CASSLATSGSYEQYF. This sequence joins TRBV7-2 and TRBJ2-7; TRBD2 aligns across 9 bases. Germline CDR1 reads SGHTA; CDR2 reads FQGNSA. The CDR3 contains 15 residues. V shed 0 bases, J shed 3 bases, and the junction held 3 bases outside the gene matches.

The table lists this clone with a few counts. The chain carries TRBV2 and TRBJ2-5; D is perhaps TRBD2 (5 bases). The V and J ends lost 5 bases and 13 bases respectively, with 14 bases between them. The CDR3 length is 11 residues. Germline CDR1 reads SNHLY; CDR2 reads FYNNEI. CDR3 sequence reads: CASSRRERPYF. The CDR3 DNA sequence: TGTGCCAGCAGTCGCCGCGAGCGGCCGTACTTC.

This rearrangement joins TRBV10-3 to TRBJ2-1, with TRBD2 identical over 9 bases. The CDR3 runs to 13 residues. Germline assignment: CDR1 ENHRY and CDR2 SYGVKD. The junction had 6 bases not matched to a gene; V was cut back by 10 bases and J by 5 bases. The chain's CDR3 is CATQTSGNNEQFF. In DNA form, the CDR3 reads TGTGCCACCCAGACTAGCGGAAACAATGAGCAGTTCTTC.

V and J are TRBV30 and TRBJ1-3; D is undetermined. CDR1 is GTSNPN and CDR2 is SVGIG in the germline V gene (reference sequence). This CDR3 has 14 residues. Trimming stripped 3 bases from V and 0 bases from J, with 9 bases between. The CDR3 bases are TGTGCCTGGAGGAGGGCAAGCTCTGGAAACACCATATATTTT. Its translation is CAWRRASSGNTIYF.

The rearrangement links TRBV7-3 to TRBJ2-5; a possible D gene is TRBD2 (5 bases). The CDR3 runs 14 residues. The V end lost 0 bases, the J end lost 5 bases, and 10 bases lay between the germline ends. Per the germline V gene, CDR1 is SGHTA and CDR2 is FQGTGA. CDR3 sequence reads: CASSLTRDGETQYF. Written as DNA, the CDR3 is TGTGCCAGCAGCTTAACTCGGGATGGGGAGACCCAGTACTTC.

The chain recombines TRBV5-1 with TRBJ2-7; 10 bases line up with TRBD1. CDR3 length: 13 residues. With 8 bases clipped from V and 0 bases from J, the junction kept 2 bases outside the gene matches. The germline CDR1 and CDR2 sequences are SGHRS and YFSETQ. CDR3 sequence reads: CASGTGDSYEQYF. In nucleotides, the CDR3 is TGCGCCAGTGGGACAGGGGACTCCTACGAGCAGTACTTC. Combining the CDR3 with reference TRBV5-1 and TRBJ2-7 gives the whole variable domain KAGVTQTPRYLIKTRGQQVTLSCSPISGHRSVSWYQQTPGQGLQFLFEYFSETQRNKGNFPGRFSGRQFSNSRSEMNVSTLELGDSALYLCASGTGDSYEQYFGPGTRLTVT.

The chain employs TRBV6-1 and TRBJ2-5, with a tentative D call TRBD2 (6 bases). CDR1 is MNHNS, CDR2 SASEGT, per germline. V shed 0 bases and J shed 1 base, with 12 bases lying between them. This CDR3 comprises 16 residues. In DNA, the CDR3 is TGTGCCAGCAGTGAAGCCGGGGGAAACCTCCAAGAGACCCAGTACTTC. It is translated as CASSEAGGNLQETQYF.

The chain recombines TRBV27 with TRBJ2-2; TRBD2 might be the D (6 bases). The germline CDR1 and CDR2 sequences are MNHEY and SMNVEV (reference sequence). V was pared by 6 bases and J by 7 bases, with 15 bases between. The CDR3 has 14 residues. CDR3 residues: CASRTTGVGGELFF. The DNA for the CDR3 is TGTGCCAGCAGGACGACGGGGGTGGGCGGGGAGCTGTTTTTT.

Turning to this clone: The same CDR3 arises from other DNA sequences in this sample as well. The rearrangement links TRBV9 to TRBJ2-5; tentative D call: TRBD2 (5 bases). The CDR3 is made up of 12 amino acids. Trimming shortened V by 4 bases and J by 4 bases, and 8 bases separated the two germline ends. The germline gives CDR1 SGDLS, CDR2 YYNGEE. The CDR3 DNA reads as TGTGCCAGCAGCCCCGAGGGAGAGACCCAGTACTTC. Translation: CASSPEGETQYF.

This clone appeared a few times. The chain uses TRBV19 and TRBJ2-1; 11 bases fit TRBD2. The CDR3 consists of 16 residues. J was trimmed by 7 bases and V by 3 bases; bases with no gene match: 8. Germline V lookup: CDR1 LNHDA, CDR2 SQIVND (reference sequence). In DNA, the CDR3 is TGTGCCAGTAGTATGTTTAGCGGGGGGGATTATAATGAGCAGTTCTTC. Translation: CASSMFSGGDYNEQFF.

This clone has just a few counts. At the DNA level, this CDR3 is encoded by other sequences in the same sample as well. J is TRBJ1-5 and V is TRBV6-1, with TRBD1 matching over 7 bases. The CDR3 loop spans 15 amino acids. With V trimmed by 0 bases and J by 4 bases, 3 bases remained unmatched. Per germline, CDR1 MNHNS and CDR2 SASEGT. CDR3 in DNA: TGTGCCAGCAGTGAAGCTCAGGGGGTGAATCAGCCCCAGCATTTT. It translates to CASSEAQGVNQPQHF.

The chain combines TRBV18 with TRBJ2-3; maybe TRBD2 (6 bases). CDR3 size: 13 residues. Trimming pared 6 bases from V and 2 bases from J, leaving 9 bases between. From germline, CDR1 is KGHSH and CDR2 LQKENI. CDR3 nucleotide sequence: TGTGCCAGCTCCGGCGGGGCCACAGATACGCAGTATTTT. This codes for CASSGGATDTQYF.

In its sample, this clone was seen once. This chain uses TRBV30 with TRBJ1-5; a weak D match, TRBD1 (6 bases). CDR3 length: 13 residues. V shed 3 bases and J shed 4 bases, with 10 bases lying between them. Germline V CDR1 and CDR2: GTSNPN, SVGIG (reference sequence). The CDR3 bases are TGTGCCTGGAGAGGGGGGACAAATCAGCCCCAGCATTTT. Protein sequence: CAWRGGTNQPQHF.

The chain links TRBV29-1 to TRBJ2-7; TRBD1 aligns across 10 bases. Germline loops: CDR1 SQVTM, CDR2 ANQGSEA. The CDR3 totals 13 residues. J lost 3 bases, V lost 6 bases, and 5 bases had no gene match. CDR3 amino acids: CSVSGQGVYEQYF. As DNA, the CDR3 is TGCAGCGTGAGCGGACAGGGGGTCTACGAGCAGTACTTC.

The chain joins TRBV7-8 to TRBJ1-3; D call uncertain. The V and J ends lost 6 bases and 6 bases respectively, with 12 bases between them. Germline V gives CDR1 SGHVS, CDR2 FQNEAQ. There are 13 residues in the CDR3. CDR3 in DNA: TGTGCCAGCAGTGTGTCTCTGGAAAACACCATATATTTT. Translated: CASSVSLENTIYF.

The chain carries TRBV30 and TRBJ2-3; D is perhaps TRBD1 or TRBD2 (5 bases each). This CDR3 is 14 amino acids long. The V end was cut by 1 base, the J end by 1 base, with 9 bases between. CDR1 GTSNPN and CDR2 SVGIG come from the germline V gene (reference sequence). CDR3 sequence: CAWSGGDGTDTQYF. The DNA for the CDR3 is TGTGCCTGGAGTGGTGGGGACGGCACAGATACGCAGTATTTT.

About this clone itself: Other DNA sequences in this specimen translate into the identical CDR3. The V and J genes are TRBV2 and TRBJ2-7; no clear D. Trimming removed 4 bases at V and 1 base at J, with 5 bases between. The germline CDR1 and CDR2 sequences are SNHLY and FYNNEI. The CDR3 extends over 12 amino acids. The CDR3 DNA reads as TGTGCCAGCAGTGGTCAATCCTACGAGCAGTACTTC. This codes for CASSGQSYEQYF.

The CDR3 DNA reads as TGTGCCAGCAGTTCCAGATCCACCGGGGAGCTGTTTTTT. Translated, it gives CASSSRSTGELFF. V and J are TRBV7-6 and TRBJ2-2; D gene unclear. The germline V gene encodes CDR1 SGHVS and CDR2 FNYEAQ. The CDR3 extends over 13 amino acids. The V and J ends lost 6 bases and 4 bases respectively, with 9 bases between them.